This record concerns one TCR beta chain sequence. The sample originates from a study of blood T cell repertoires in COVID-19. Losses at the gene ends were 6 bases for V and 5 bases for J; bases not matched to a gene: 6. The CDR3 spans 13 residues. Using immunoSEQ multiplex PCR, the repertoire was profiled, and TCRdb retains in-frame clones only, with some absent. The sample consists of approximately 80,000 clones, 78% of them appearing once. The clonotype was recovered from a human donor in a cohort sampled during active COVID-19. The sequenced sample consisted of peripheral blood. The chain links TRBV12-3 or TRBV12-4 to TRBJ2-5; TRBD1 matches at 7 bases. The DNA for the CDR3 is TGTGCCAGCAGAGGGGGCGGTCAGGAGACCCAGTACTTC. This gives the protein CASRGGGQETQYF.